These 18 T cell receptor beta chains share one sample of origin, sequenced in a study of blood T cell repertoires in COVID-19. The table came from immunoSEQ multiplex PCR; TCRdb's copy has only in-frame clones and leaves some out. The table lists 55,000 to 70,000 clones, around nine tenths of them singletons. Input material: peripheral blood. Source of these receptors: a woman aged 50 to 60 with COVID-19, enrolled during active disease.

The chain joins TRBV9 to TRBJ1-1; 8 nucleotides line up with TRBD1. V dropped 2 bases and J dropped 7; count of bases not matched to a gene: 4. The CDR3 runs 13 residues. Germline loops: CDR1 SGDLS, CDR2 YYNGEE. The CDR3: CASSVDGTGEAFF. The DNA of the CDR3 is TGTGCCAGCAGCGTGGACGGGACAGGTGAAGCTTTCTTT.

The chain links TRBV27 to TRBJ1-6; D gene uncertain. This CDR3 is built from 15 residues. CDR1 and CDR2 (germline): MNHEY, SMNVEV (reference sequence). Trimming removed 3 bases at V and 10 bases at J, with 16 bases between. The CDR3 loop is CASSFHTPEASPLHF. The CDR3, as DNA: TGTGCCAGCAGTTTCCATACCCCTGAGGCCTCACCCCTCCACTTT.

The chain is built from TRBV7-9 and TRBJ1-3; D not resolved. The CDR3 covers 15 residues. V dropped 3 bases and J dropped 0 bases, with 9 bases sitting between them. Per germline, CDR1 SEHNR and CDR2 FQNEAQ (reference sequence). The CDR3 sequence is CASSFGESSGNTIYF. CDR3 nucleotides: TGTGCCAGCAGCTTCGGGGAGAGCTCTGGAAACACCATATATTTT. Full variable domain (outside the CDR3, taken from reference TRBV7-9 and TRBJ1-3): DTGVSQNPRHKITKRGQNVTFRCDPISEHNRLYWYRQTLGQGPEFLTYFQNEAQLEKSRLLSDRFSAERPKGSFSTLEIQRTEQGDSAMYLCASSFGESSGNTIYFGEGSWLTVV.

The chain is built from TRBV7-9 and TRBJ2-5; TRBD2 aligns across 8 bases. Germline V gene sequence: CDR1 SEHNR, CDR2 FQNEAQ (reference sequence). The CDR3 totals 14 residues. The J segment lost 2 bases and the V segment lost 5 bases, leaving 4 bases of the junction unmatched. The CDR3 is CASSRSGGQETQYF. For the CDR3, the DNA is TGTGCCAGCAGCCGATCGGGGGGGCAAGAGACCCAGTACTTC.

The rearrangement joins TRBV10-3 to TRBJ2-2; a weak D match, TRBD2 (6 bases). Germline-derived CDR1 and CDR2 are ENHRY and SYGVKD. V lost 8 bases to trimming and J lost 2 bases, with 12 bases between them. This CDR3 has 14 amino acids. CDR3: CAIGGFPNTGELFF. The CDR3 DNA is TGTGCCATCGGGGGGTTTCCCAACACCGGGGAGCTGTTTTTT.

V is TRBV7-6 and J is TRBJ2-2; TRBD2 matches 7 bases. Germline lookup yields CDR1 SGHVS and CDR2 FNYEAQ. V was clipped by 3 bases and J by 1 base; unmatched bases: 2. The CDR3 runs 15 residues. The CDR3 sequence is CASSFGLENTGELFF. The DNA for the CDR3 is TGTGCCAGCAGCTTTGGACTAGAGAACACCGGGGAGCTGTTTTTT.

The chain carries TRBV6-5 and TRBJ1-3, with 8 bases matching TRBD1. This CDR3 is 15 amino acids long. The germline CDR1 and CDR2 sequences are MNHEY and SVGAGI. The V gene end was trimmed by 6 bases and the J gene end by 3 bases; junction bases not matched to a gene: 7. The CDR3 DNA is TGTGCCAGCAGGAGCGGACAGGGTGGTGGAAACACCATATATTTT. This sequence encodes CASRSGQGGGNTIYF.

The chain is built from TRBV29-1 and TRBJ1-1; D uncertain. Germline-derived CDR1 and CDR2 are SQVTM and ANQGSEA. There are 12 residues in the CDR3. Trimming removed 4 bases from V and 7 bases from J, with 13 bases in between. The CDR3 DNA follows: TGCAGCGTTGGAGGGTTGAGGAGTGAAGCTTTCTTT. It codes for CSVGGLRSEAFF.

This rearrangement joins TRBV11-2 to TRBJ2-2, with TRBD2 matching 13 bases. V lost 5 bases, J lost 5 bases, and 8 bases stayed unmatched. The CDR3 spans 17 residues. Germline-derived CDR1 and CDR2 are SGHAT and FQNNGV. The CDR3 sequence: CASSPRTSGSVTGELFF. CDR3 bases: TGTGCCAGCAGCCCCCGGACTAGCGGGAGCGTTACCGGGGAGCTGTTTTTT. The whole variable domain, filled in from reference TRBV11-2 and TRBJ2-2, reads EAGVAQSPRYKIIEKRQSVAFWCNPISGHATLYWYQQILGQGPKLLIQFQNNGVVDDSQLPKDRFSAERLKGVDSTLKIQPAKLEDSAVYLCASSPRTSGSVTGELFFGEGSRLTVL.

J is TRBJ1-6 and V is TRBV28; TRBD1 matches at 7 bases. V was pared by 6 bases and J by 4 bases, with 9 bases of the junction left unmatched. Germline V gives CDR1 MDHEN, CDR2 SYDVKM. The CDR3 is 16 residues long. The CDR3 sequence: CASRTTGNPYNSPLHF. CDR3 DNA sequence: TGTGCCAGCAGAACGACAGGGAATCCGTATAATTCACCCCTCCACTTT.

The table lists this clone with a count of one. This sequence joins TRBV30 and TRBJ2-2, with 8 nucleotides matching TRBD2. J gave up 7 bases and V 0 bases, and 4 bases lay outside the gene matches. Germline V lookup: CDR1 GTSNPN, CDR2 SVGIG (reference sequence). This CDR3 is built from 14 residues. For the CDR3, the DNA is TGTGCCTGGAGTGTACTAGCGGATGGCGGGGAGCTGTTTTTT. As protein: CAWSVLADGGELFF.

V and J are TRBV30 and TRBJ1-6; D gene ambiguous. V was shortened by 3 bases and J by 10 bases, with 13 bases between the two germline ends. CDR1 is GTSNPN, CDR2 SVGIG, per germline (reference sequence). The CDR3 is made up of 13 amino acids. In DNA form, the CDR3 reads TGTGCCTGGAGACTCCACAGCCGGTCACCCCTCCACTTT. Protein sequence: CAWRLHSRSPLHF.

This clone was seen only a few times. V and J are TRBV7-9 and TRBJ1-5; the D gene is possibly TRBD1 (5 bases). The CDR3 is 15 residues long. Germline values: CDR1 SEHNR, CDR2 FQNEAQ (reference sequence). Trimming cost V 2 bases and J 1 base, with 9 bases left between them. The CDR3 protein is CASSLTAGSNQPQHF. CDR3 bases: TGTGCCAGCAGCTTAACGGCAGGGAGCAATCAGCCCCAGCATTTT.

This chain uses TRBV25-1 with TRBJ1-5; 8 nucleotides align to TRBD1. From germline, CDR1 is MGHDK and CDR2 SYGVNS. The trim removed 6 bases at V and 7 bases at J, leaving 8 bases unmatched. The CDR3 sequence is 14 residues long. The CDR3 DNA sequence: TGTGCCAGCAGCTTGGGACAGGCGAGGCAGCCCCAGCATTTT. This gives the protein CASSLGQARQPQHF.

This CDR3 is CSAADRDTYF. The CDR3 bases are TGCAGTGCTGCGGACAGGGATACTTACTTC. This chain links TRBV20-1 with TRBJ2-7; 8 positions agree with TRBD1. This CDR3 has 10 amino acids. V was pared by 5 bases and J by 13 bases, with 7 bases of the junction left unmatched. Germline assignment: CDR1 DFQATT and CDR2 SNEGSKA (reference sequence).

The chain combines TRBV5-1 with TRBJ1-6; D gene uncertain. The germline gives CDR1 SGHRS, CDR2 YFSETQ. This CDR3 has 15 residues. Trimming removed 3 bases from V and 7 bases from J, with 14 bases in between. CDR3 sequence reads: CASSSVAKENSPLHF. The CDR3 DNA follows: TGCGCCAGCAGCTCCGTAGCGAAGGAAAATTCACCCCTCCACTTT.

J is TRBJ1-1 and V is TRBV2; weak D call: TRBD1 (6 bases). The CDR3 spans 15 residues. CDR1 SNHLY and CDR2 FYNNEI come from the germline V gene. The CDR3 spells CAREGGGPMNTEAFF. CDR3 in DNA: TGTGCAAGAGAGGGCGGGGGGCCTATGAACACTGAAGCTTTCTTT.

V is TRBV28 and J is TRBJ2-1; 10 bases are a match to TRBD2. This CDR3 has 16 amino acids. With V trimmed by 6 bases and J by 5 bases, 10 bases remained unmatched. The germline CDR1 and CDR2 sequences are MDHEN and SYDVKM. The CDR3 bases are TGTGCCAGCAGCCCCCCGGGACTAGCGACCAACAATGAGCAGTTCTTC. It yields the protein CASSPPGLATNNEQFF.